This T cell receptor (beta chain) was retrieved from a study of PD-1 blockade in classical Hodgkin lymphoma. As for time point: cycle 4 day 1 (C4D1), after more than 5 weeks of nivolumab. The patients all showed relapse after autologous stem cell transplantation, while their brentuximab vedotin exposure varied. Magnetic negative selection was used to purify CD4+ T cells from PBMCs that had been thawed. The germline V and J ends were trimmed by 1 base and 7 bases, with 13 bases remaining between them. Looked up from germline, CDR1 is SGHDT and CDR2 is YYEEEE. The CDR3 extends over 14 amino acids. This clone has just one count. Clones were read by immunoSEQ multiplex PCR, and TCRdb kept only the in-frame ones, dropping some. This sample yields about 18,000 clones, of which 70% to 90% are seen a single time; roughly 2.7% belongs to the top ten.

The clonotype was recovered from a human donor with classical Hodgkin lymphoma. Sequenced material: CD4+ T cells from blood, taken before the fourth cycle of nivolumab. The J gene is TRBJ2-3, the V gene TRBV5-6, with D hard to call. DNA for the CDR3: TGTGCCAGCAGCTTGACGGGTTTCGGATATACGCAGTATTTT. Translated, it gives CASSLTGFGYTQYF.